Below are 13 T cell receptor beta chains sequenced from a single sample in a study of T-cell reconstitution after alpha-beta-depleted transplantation in children. During its preparation, the TCRbeta library received unique molecular identifiers. TCRdb re-derived calls from the PCR reads in MiXCR, one entry per CDR3 protein. The sample includes 44,000 or so distinct CDR3 sequences, nearly 9.5% of them seen just once. Sequenced material: PBMCs, mostly from graft donor cells, taken 60 days after TCRalphabeta/CD19-depleted stem cell transplant. The origin of the receptors is a male patient aged 2 to 10 who had a stem cell transplant for chronic granulomatous disease, so the T cells may come from the graft donor.

The rearrangement joins TRBV5-1 to TRBJ2-1; D may be TRBD2 (6 bases). The CDR3 has 15 amino acids. Deletions cut 0 bases from V and 6 bases from J, with 13 bases between. CDR1 and CDR2 (germline): SGHRS, YFSETQ. As DNA, the CDR3 is TGCGCCAGCAGCTTGGTTACGGGAGAGTCCAATGAGCAGTTCTTC. It specifies CASSLVTGESNEQFF.

This clonotype appeared many times. The chain links TRBV20-1 to TRBJ1-1, with TRBD1 as a possible D gene (6 bases). The CDR3 has 14 amino acids. V shed 2 bases and J shed 1 base, with 11 bases lying between them. Germline CDR1 and CDR2: DFQATT and SNEGSKA (reference sequence). CDR3 loop: CSARSGTKNTEAFF. CDR3 nucleotides: TGCAGTGCTAGAAGCGGGACAAAGAACACTGAAGCTTTCTTT.

This clonotype was detected ten times or more. This rearrangement joins TRBV10-3 to TRBJ2-7; possibly TRBD1 or TRBD2 for D (5 bases each). Germline loops: CDR1 ENHRY, CDR2 SYGVKD. The germline V and J ends were trimmed by 3 bases and 3 bases, with 12 bases remaining between them. The CDR3 spans 14 residues. The CDR3 loop reads CAISDIGTNYEQYF. The CDR3 coding sequence is TGTGCCATCAGTGATATAGGGACGAACTACGAGCAGTACTTC.

This clonotype is medium-sized (0.01 to 0.1%) in the sample. The gene calls are TRBV27 and TRBJ2-1; possibly TRBD2 for D (5 bases). Per germline, CDR1 MNHEY and CDR2 SMNVEV (reference sequence). The CDR3 covers 14 residues. The V gene lost 8 bases and the J gene lost 4 bases, with 15 bases spanning the gap. The CDR3 DNA reads as TGTGCCAGCTCATCAAGCGGAATATACAATGAGCAGTTCTTC. This gives the protein CASSSSGIYNEQFF.

This clonotype was seen a handful of times. V gene TRBV2 combines with J gene TRBJ2-5; D unresolved. Germline CDR1 is SNHLY and CDR2 is FYNNEI. Trimming shortened V by 6 bases and J by 7 bases, and 12 bases separated the two germline ends. The CDR3 runs 12 residues. CDR3 in DNA: TGTGCCAGCAGCCTTAGTGTAGGGACCCAGTACTTC. Translating it yields CASSLSVGTQYF.

This clonotype was seen more than once but under ten times. The rearrangement uses TRBV20-1 and TRBJ1-2; D gene unclear. Germline V gene data show CDR1 as DFQATT and CDR2 as SNEGSKA (reference sequence). The ends were cut back, 6 bases at V and 3 bases at J, with 11 bases in the middle. The CDR3 is 12 residues long. This chain's CDR3 is CSASEDHYGYTF. DNA for the CDR3: TGCAGTGCCTCAGAGGACCACTATGGCTACACCTTC.

This clonotype showed up many times. This chain uses TRBV7-6 with TRBJ1-2; D perhaps matches TRBD1 (6 bases). The V end lost 5 bases, the J end lost 8 bases, and 18 bases lay between the germline ends. Per germline, CDR1 SGHVS and CDR2 FNYEAQ. The CDR3 extends over 14 amino acids. The CDR3 is CASSPLSGGRGYTF. CDR3 nucleotide sequence: TGTGCCAGCAGCCCGCTATCTGGGGGGCGCGGCTACACCTTC.

This clonotype was detected ten times or more. The genes are TRBV12-3 or TRBV12-4 and TRBJ2-3; TRBD2 matches 10 bases. Unmatched junction bases numbered 6, after V lost 6 bases and J lost 6 bases. This CDR3 spans 14 amino acids. The chain's CDR3 is CASRQREGPDTQYF. CDR3 bases: TGTGCCAGCAGACAGCGGGAGGGCCCCGATACGCAGTATTTT.

This clonotype was counted ten times or more. The chain is built from TRBV5-1 and TRBJ2-7; unclear D gene. The CDR3 has 14 residues. The V gene's germline CDR1 is SGHRS and CDR2 YFSETQ. With 0 bases removed from V and 6 bases from J, the gap between germline ends came to 13 bases. CDR3 in amino acids: CASSLEYGLSEQYF. CDR3 bases: TGCGCCAGCAGCTTGGAATACGGCCTCTCCGAGCAGTACTTC.

This clonotype showed up many times. The V gene is TRBV3-1, the J gene TRBJ2-3; D ambiguous. CDR1 and CDR2 (germline): LGHDT, YNNKEL (reference sequence). V was shortened by 2 bases and J by 4 bases, with 7 bases between the two germline ends. This CDR3 comprises 13 residues. This chain's CDR3 is CASSQSIADTQYF. CDR3 DNA sequence: TGTGCCAGCAGCCAATCGATCGCAGATACGCAGTATTTT.

This clonotype was seen many times. V gene TRBV11-2 combines with J gene TRBJ2-1, with 11 bases fitting TRBD2. Germline values: CDR1 SGHAT, CDR2 FQNNGV. V lost 3 bases to trimming and J lost 4 bases; unmatched junction nucleotides: 5. The CDR3 runs to 16 residues. CDR3 protein: CASSFGVAGGYNEQFF. The CDR3 DNA is TGTGCCAGCAGCTTTGGGGTAGCGGGAGGGTACAATGAGCAGTTCTTC.

In its sample, this clonotype was seen many times. The chain recombines TRBV5-6 with TRBJ2-1; 14 nucleotides match TRBD2. The CDR3 runs to 16 residues. Looked up from germline, CDR1 is SGHDT and CDR2 is YYEEEE. Trimming cost V 4 bases and J 9 bases; bases outside gene matches: 9. The CDR3 region is CASSPAGLAGGGEQFF. CDR3 coding DNA: TGTGCCAGCAGCCCTGCAGGACTAGCGGGAGGAGGTGAGCAGTTCTTC.

This chain links TRBV28 with TRBJ2-5; 10 nucleotides line up with TRBD2. The germline V gene has CDR1 MDHEN and CDR2 SYDVKM. V lost 5 bases to trimming and J lost 3 bases; unmatched junction nucleotides: 3. The CDR3 spans 14 residues. CDR3 sequence reads: CASSIAGGEETQYF. CDR3 nucleotides: TGTGCCAGCAGTATAGCGGGAGGTGAAGAGACCCAGTACTTC. Full variable domain (rest looked up from reference TRBV28 and TRBJ2-5): DVKVTQSSRYLVKRTGEKVFLECVQDMDHENMFWYRQDPGLGLRLIYFSYDVKMKEKGDIPEGYSVSREKKERFSLILESASTNQTSMYLCASSIAGGEETQYFGPGTRLLVL.